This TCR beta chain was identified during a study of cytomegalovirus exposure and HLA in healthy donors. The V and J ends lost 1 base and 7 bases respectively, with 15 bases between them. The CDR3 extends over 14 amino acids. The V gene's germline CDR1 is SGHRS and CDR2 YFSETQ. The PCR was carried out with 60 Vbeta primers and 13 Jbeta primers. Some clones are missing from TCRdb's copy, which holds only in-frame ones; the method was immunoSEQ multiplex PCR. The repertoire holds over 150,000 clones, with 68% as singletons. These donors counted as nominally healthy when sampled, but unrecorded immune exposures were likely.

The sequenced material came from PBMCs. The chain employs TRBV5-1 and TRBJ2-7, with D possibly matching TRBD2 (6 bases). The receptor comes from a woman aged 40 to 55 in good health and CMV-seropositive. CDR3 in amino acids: CASSLQLANEEQYF. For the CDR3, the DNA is TGCGCCAGCAGCTTGCAACTAGCTAATGAGGAGCAGTACTTC.